This T cell receptor (beta chain) emerged from a study of blood T cell repertoires in COVID-19. The ends lost 5 bases at V and 8 bases at J; junction bases unmatched: 6. Germline-derived CDR1 and CDR2 are SGHTA and FQGTGA. The CDR3 sequence is 13 residues long. The method was immunoSEQ multiplex PCR; TCRdb's version includes in-frame clones alone and lacks a portion of them. The table records about 60,000 clones, about 86% of them present only once. The chain carries TRBV7-3 and TRBJ1-3, with 7 bases aligning to TRBD1. The sequence came from a man in his forties with acute or convalescent COVID-19. Sequences were obtained from peripheral blood. DNA for the CDR3: TGTGCCAGCAGCGTAAACAGGGGAGACACCATATATTTT. This sequence encodes CASSVNRGDTIYF. Looking up the rest from reference TRBV7-3 and TRBJ1-3 gives the full variable domain: GAGVSQTPSNKVTEKGKYVELRCDPISGHTALYWYRQSLGQGPEFLIYFQGTGAADDSGLPNDRFFAVRPEGSVSTLKIQRTERGDSAVYLCASSVNRGDTIYFGEGSWLTVV.